This T cell receptor (beta chain) stems from a study of regulatory T cells in long-lasting Graves disease. Study observations and caveats: Persistent disease exhibited a predilection for TRBV28, TRBJ1-2 and TRBJ2-5. Relative to newly diagnosed Graves' patients, persistent ones had lower TCR diversity.

Per germline, CDR1 MDHEN and CDR2 SYDVKM. This CDR3 contains 16 residues. Trimming cost V 6 bases and J 5 bases; bases outside gene matches: 7. This clonotype was counted ten times or more. Its antigen remains unknown. The time point here: newly diagnosed GD, antithyroid drugs for less than 3 months. RNA from PBMCs was the source of the TCR library. Peripheral blood, approximately 9 milliliters of it, was drawn into EDTA tubes. In building TCR beta libraries, iRepertoire HTBI primers were used together with Arm-PCR of CDR3 regions. TCRdb analysed the multiplex PCR reads with MiXCR anew, one entry per CDR3 protein. The repertoire holds about 520,000 distinct CDR3 sequences, with around 12% as singletons. These same data were also listed under a study on T cells in Graves' hyperthyroidism and ophthalmopathy. From that study: Ophthalmopathy could be told apart from stable hyperthyroidism with a 13 V-J model.

The source of this sequence is a woman aged 25-40 years with Graves disease. The sample in question was peripheral blood mononuclear cells (PBMCs), obtained at new diagnosis, from a patient treated with antithyroid drugs. The V and J genes are TRBV28 and TRBJ2-2, with 12 bases lining up with TRBD1. This CDR3 reads CASSAGTGGWTGELFF. The CDR3, as DNA: TGTGCCAGCAGCGCAGGGACAGGGGGCTGGACCGGGGAGCTGTTTTTT.